These 32 T cell receptor beta chains were all obtained from the same sample, sequenced in a study of tumor and adjacent non-tumor tissue in lung cancer. This sample's RNA came from whole unsorted tissue. A modified ARM-PCR protocol with three rounds of nested PCR amplified TCRbeta. TCRdb re-called the multiplex PCR reads through MiXCR, storing one row per CDR3 protein. The sample lists approximately 120,000 distinct CDR3 sequences; 66% were seen once. The sample comprised lung tumor tissue. The receptors come from a young man with non-small cell lung cancer.

As to this clonotype: A read error may account for a junction end that differs from germline. The genes are TRBV6-6 and TRBJ2-7; a possible D gene is TRBD1 (5 bases). The CDR3 extends over 14 amino acids. CDR1 MNHNY and CDR2 SVGAGI come from the germline V gene (reference sequence). The CDR3 loop is CVSSSGHPPYEQYF. In DNA, the CDR3 is TGTGTCAGCAGTTCTGGACATCCTCCCTACGAGCAGTACTTC.

For this clonotype: The conserved phenylalanine or tryptophan normally closing the CDR3 is absent here, so this likely arose from a read error. The chain employs TRBV29-1 and TRBJ1-5; TRBD1 might be the D (6 bases). This CDR3 is 13 amino acids long. Germline V gene data show CDR1 as SQVTM and CDR2 as ANQGSEA. The DNA for the CDR3 is TGCATCGTTGGGCAGGGGCACAACGAGCCTCAGCATCTT. As protein: CIVGQGHNEPQHL.

In the case of this clonotype: This may be a read error: a much more frequent sequence differs by one nucleotide. This chain connects TRBV20-1 to TRBJ1-2; D is uncertain. The germline CDR1 and CDR2 sequences are DFQATT and SNEGSKA (reference sequence). The CDR3 spans 12 residues. CDR3 protein: CSARGLNYGYAF. CDR3 coding DNA: TGCAGTGCTAGAGGGCTTAACTATGGCTACGCCTTC.

This clonotype appeared a single time. A much larger clone differs by one base, so this may be a read error. V usage is TRBV10-2 and J usage is TRBJ2-7, with 7 bases matching TRBD1. The CDR3 is 15 residues long. Per the germline V gene, CDR1 is WSHSY and CDR2 is SAAADI. In DNA, the CDR3 is TGCTCCAGCAGTTCATCCGGGACAGAGACCTACGAGCAGTACTTC. Protein sequence: CSSSSSGTETYEQYF.

Notes on this clonotype: A single base separates this from a much larger clone, so it may be a read error. J is TRBJ2-3 and V is TRBV6-1; D is uncertain. Germline V lookup: CDR1 MNHNS, CDR2 SASEGT. This CDR3 has 15 residues. CDR3 sequence: CPSSELAGERDTQYF. The CDR3 nucleotides are TGTCCCAGCAGTGAATTGGCAGGCGAACGGGATACGCAGTATTTT.

This clonotype was seen ten or more times. The chain combines TRBV29-1 with TRBJ2-1; 7 nucleotides line up with TRBD1. V shed 3 bases and J 8 bases; nucleotides not matched to a gene: 7. CDR3 size: 13 residues. Germline-derived CDR1 and CDR2 are SQVTM and ANQGSEA. CDR3 nucleotide sequence: TGCAGCGTTGATCGGGACAGACGGGATGAGCAGTTCTTC. Protein: CSVDRDRRDEQFF.

This clonotype turned up a few times. The junction does not match germline at one end; this may be a read error. The chain joins TRBV6-1 to TRBJ1-2; tentatively, D is TRBD1 (6 bases). This CDR3 is built from 17 residues. From germline, CDR1 is MNHNS and CDR2 SASEGT. In nucleotides, the CDR3 is TGTGCCAGTAGTGGAGCAGCCGGGACACCAGCTAACTATGGCTACACCTTC. As protein: CASSGAAGTPANYGYTF.

J is TRBJ1-2 and V is TRBV21-1. TRBV21-1 is a pseudogene. The CDR3 consists of 14 residues. The CDR3 bases are TGTGCCAGCAGCAAAAGGACTGACGACTATGGCTACACCTTC. Its translation: CASSKRTDDYGYTF.

The sample holds many counts of this clonotype. V gene TRBV4-3 combines with J gene TRBJ1-2; D unresolved. V was cut by 0 bases and J by 4 bases, with 9 bases left in between. Germline CDR1 and CDR2: LGHNA and YSLEER. The CDR3 totals 14 residues. CDR3 region: CASSQDRAVYGYTF. The CDR3 DNA follows: TGCGCCAGCAGCCAAGATCGGGCAGTCTATGGCTACACCTTC.

This clonotype was detected only once. Since a much larger clone is just one base distant, this may be a read error. The chain carries TRBV20-1 and TRBJ1-1; TRBD1 agrees at 7 bases. Germline lookup yields CDR1 DFQATT and CDR2 SNEGSKA (reference sequence). This CDR3 comprises 15 residues. With V trimmed by 2 bases and J by 0 bases, 6 bases remained unmatched. The CDR3: CSARTRGNMNTEAFF. CDR3 DNA: TGCAGTGCTAGAACCAGGGGGAACATGAACACTGAAGCTTTCTTT.

As regards this clonotype: A much larger clonotype is one base distant, so this may be a read error. The rearrangement uses TRBV4-1 and TRBJ1-1, with D tentatively TRBD1 (6 bases). Germline CDR1 and CDR2: MGHRA and YSYEKL. The CDR3 contains 13 residues. The CDR3, as DNA: TGCGCCAGCAGACGGACAGCGAACACTGATGCTTTCTTT. Encoded protein: CASRRTANTDAFF.

This clonotype has just a few counts. A much larger clone differs from this one at a single base, so this may be a read error. The J gene is TRBJ2-7, the V gene TRBV20-1; TRBD2 agrees at 10 bases. V was pared by 4 bases and J by 0 bases, with 9 bases of the junction left unmatched. The CDR3 covers 16 residues. Looked up from germline, CDR1 is DFQATT and CDR2 is SNEGSKA (reference sequence). In DNA form, the CDR3 reads TGCAGTGCTATTACGACTAGCGGGCAAGCCTCCTACGAGCAGTACTTC. Its protein is CSAITTSGQASYEQYF.

There are many counts of this clonotype. CDR3 in amino acids: CASSPAGGPPYEQYF. The CDR3 DNA follows: TGTGCCAGCAGCCCAGCCGGGGGGCCCCCCTACGAGCAGTACTTC. This chain links TRBV12-3 or TRBV12-4 with TRBJ2-7, with D possibly TRBD2 on 7 matching bases. CDR3 size: 15 residues. V shed 6 bases and J shed 2 bases, with 17 bases lying between them.

Points on this clonotype: An end of the junction differs from the germline gene, which may be a read error. The chain employs TRBV11-2 and TRBJ2-3, with 8 bases aligning to TRBD1. From germline, CDR1 is SGHAT and CDR2 FQNNGV. The CDR3 runs to 14 residues. CDR3 protein: CGNSPRTGTDRQYF. CDR3 bases: TGTGGCAACAGCCCCCGGACAGGGACAGATAGGCAGTATTTT.

About this clonotype: The germline gene is not matched at one end of the junction; a read error may be the cause. The rearrangement joins TRBV11-2 to TRBJ2-2; D perhaps matches TRBD2 (6 bases). The CDR3 is 15 amino acids. From germline, CDR1 is SGHAT and CDR2 FQNNGV. The CDR3 here is CASSLPPRVGGELLF. The CDR3 nucleotides are TGTGCCAGCAGCCTGCCCCCACGTGTTGGCGGGGAGCTACTTTTT.

In regard to this clonotype: This could be a read error, since a much larger clone is one nucleotide away. This chain uses TRBV6-5 with TRBJ1-5, with 8 nucleotides matching TRBD1. The J call may be in error: the DNA end matches TRBJ2-3 better. CDR3 size: 15 residues. Per germline, CDR1 MNHEY and CDR2 SVGAGI. CDR3 protein: CASSYSMTGVQPQYF. The CDR3 DNA sequence: TGTGCCAGCAGTTACTCGATGACAGGGGTTCAGCCCCAGTATTTT.

A note on this clonotype: A read error is possible here, since a much larger clone lies one base away. The DNA of the CDR3 is TGCAACGGGACAGGGGTTAACTATGGCTACACCTTC. It yields the protein CNGTGVNYGYTF. The V call is TRBV29-1, the J call TRBJ1-2; 10 nucleotides match TRBD1. Germline lookup yields CDR1 SQVTM and CDR2 ANQGSEA. The CDR3 is 12 amino acids.

V gene TRBV4-3 combines with J gene TRBJ1-2; no firm D call. Germline CDR1 is LGHNA and CDR2 is YSLEER. CDR3 size: 15 residues. The V end lost 10 bases, the J end lost 4 bases, and 22 bases lay between the germline ends. As DNA, the CDR3 is TGCGCCAAGAGCCAAGGTCCGGACGTCAGCTATGGCTACACCTTC. This sequence encodes CAKSQGPDVSYGYTF.

Regarding this clonotype: This may stem from a read error, because a much larger clone lies one nucleotide away. V and J are TRBV6-5 and TRBJ1-2; D gene unclear. Trimming pared 6 bases from V and 3 bases from J, leaving 11 bases between. Germline values: CDR1 MNHEY, CDR2 SVGAGI. This CDR3 contains 13 residues. The DNA of the CDR3 is TGTGCCAGCAGCTCGCCAGTTGACTATGGCTACACCTTC. This translates into CASSSPVDYGYTF.

Turning to this clonotype: A read error may explain this, as a much larger clone is one base away. This rearrangement joins TRBV29-1 to TRBJ1-4; a possible D gene is TRBD1 (5 bases). The V gene lost 6 bases and the J gene lost 0 bases, with 11 bases spanning the gap. CDR3 size: 14 residues. Germline lookup yields CDR1 SQVTM and CDR2 ANQGSEA. Here the CDR3 DNA reads TGCAGCGTGGGGGACGGGTCAACTAATGAAAAACTGTTTTTT. Its protein is CSVGDGSTNEKLFF.

On this clonotype itself: A much bigger clone sits one base away, suggesting this may be a read error. This rearrangement joins TRBV12-3 or TRBV12-4 to TRBJ1-4; no clear D. This CDR3 contains 13 residues. The CDR3 reads CVSREFRGEKLFF. The CDR3 nucleotides read TGTGTCAGCCGAGAGTTCCGAGGTGAAAAACTGTTTTTT.

In the case of this clonotype: A much larger clone is a single base away; this may be a read error. This chain uses TRBV6-5 with TRBJ1-5; D not resolved. Germline V gene data show CDR1 as MNHEY and CDR2 as SVGAGI. This CDR3 contains 12 residues. Here the CDR3 DNA reads TGTGCCAGCAGTTACAAATTTGGGCCCCAGCAATTT. As protein: CASSYKFGPQQF.

In the case of this clonotype: A read error may be the cause here, since a much bigger clone is one base away. V is TRBV20-1 and J is TRBJ2-1; no firm D call. The germline gives CDR1 DFQATT, CDR2 SNEGSKA (reference sequence). The CDR3 has 10 residues. The V end was cut by 7 bases, the J end by 6 bases, with 7 bases between. CDR3 region: CSVLGNEQFF. CDR3 DNA: TGCAGTGTTTTGGGCAATGAGCAGTTCTTC.

This clonotype was seen only a few times. Since a much larger clone is just one base distant, this may be a read error. This rearrangement joins TRBV5-6 to TRBJ2-5; a weak D match, TRBD2 (5 bases). CDR3 length equals 16 residues. CDR1 is SGHDT, CDR2 YYEEEE, per germline. The CDR3 reads CTSSFGVVTRVETQYF. In DNA form, the CDR3 reads TGTACCAGCAGCTTTGGAGTCGTAACGAGGGTGGAGACCCAGTACTTC.

Turning to this clonotype: The junction and the germline gene differ at one end; a read error may be behind it. This rearrangement joins TRBV7-6 to TRBJ2-2; tentatively, D is TRBD2 (6 bases). Germline values: CDR1 SGHVS, CDR2 FNYEAQ. The CDR3 is made up of 14 amino acids. The CDR3 sequence is CASSLPGGVGDLFF. DNA for the CDR3: TGTGCCAGCAGCTTACCCGGAGGGGTTGGGGACCTGTTTTTT.

This clonotype has a count of ten or more. V is TRBV6-2 or TRBV6-3 and J is TRBJ1-2; D unresolved. The CDR3 covers 14 residues. CDR1 is MNHEY, CDR2 SVGEGT, per germline. V dropped 1 base and J dropped 3 bases, with 9 bases sitting between them. This CDR3 reads CASSYFRGHYGYTF. The CDR3 bases are TGTGCCAGCAGTTACTTTCGTGGGCACTATGGCTACACCTTC.

The gene calls are TRBV12-3 or TRBV12-4 and TRBJ1-6, with 9 nucleotides matching TRBD1. CDR3 length equals 15 residues. V trimming: 5 bases; J trimming: 8 bases; junction bases outside the gene matches: 7. This chain's CDR3 is CASSTRDRVDSPLHF. The CDR3 DNA sequence: TGTGCCAGCAGTACGAGGGACAGGGTAGATTCACCCCTCCACTTT.

The sample holds a few counts of this clonotype. It may be a read error: a sequence one base away is much more abundant. The chain employs TRBV6-1 and TRBJ2-5; no firm D call. CDR1 MNHNS and CDR2 SASEGT come from the germline V gene. CDR3 length equals 13 residues. CDR3 coding DNA: TGTACCAGCATCCGGAATCACCAAGAGACCCAGTACTTC. The encoded protein is CTSIRNHQETQYF.

On this clonotype itself: Sequence at one end of the junction differs from germline and may be a read error. The genes are TRBV6-2 or TRBV6-3 and TRBJ2-7, with D tentatively TRBD2 (5 bases). This CDR3 has 14 amino acids. CDR1 is MNHEY and CDR2 is SVGEGT in the germline V gene. CDR3: CASNYPRDSHEQYF. CDR3 DNA sequence: TGTGCCAGCAATTACCCCCGGGATTCCCACGAGCAGTACTTC.

As to this clonotype: Possible read error: a much larger clone is one base away. The chain couples TRBV20-1 to TRBJ1-5; no definite D call. Trimming left V 3 bases short and J 2 bases short, with 8 bases between. The CDR3 has 13 amino acids. From germline, CDR1 is DFQATT and CDR2 SNEGSKA (reference sequence). Here the CDR3 reads CSASHTGNQPQHF. The CDR3 DNA is TGCAGTGCTAGTCATACTGGCAATCAGCCCCAGCATTTT.

About this clonotype itself: An end of the junction does not agree with germline; a read error may underlie this. The chain has TRBV6-5 and TRBJ2-1; 10 bases are shared with TRBD2. Germline assignment: CDR1 MNHEY and CDR2 SVGAGI. The CDR3 totals 15 residues. The CDR3 bases are TGTGCCATCAGTTTACTAGCGGGGTCCTACAATGAGCAGTTCTTC. It yields the protein CAISLLAGSYNEQFF.

Note on this clonotype: This may be a read error, as it is one base from a much larger clone. This chain links TRBV6-1 with TRBJ2-7; possible D gene TRBD1, 5 bases. CDR1 is MNHNS and CDR2 is SASEGT in the germline V gene. This CDR3 spans 15 amino acids. The CDR3 loop is CAGSGPGGHSYEQYF. For the CDR3, the DNA is TGTGCCGGCAGTGGCCCCGGCGGACACTCCTACGAGCAGTACTTC.